A selection of T cell receptor beta chains follows, all from one sample in a study of T-cell memory formation after mild COVID-19. MiXCR was run by TCRdb on the 5' RACE reads, yielding one entry per CDR3 protein. The sample consists of a few hundred thousand distinct CDR3 sequences, around 15% of them appearing once. What was sequenced was PBMCs or a T cell subset sorted from them (not recorded which). The receptor set was obtained from a man between 18 and 35 years old who had mild COVID-19 (a few samples of this study predate the infection). Cell type and time point are not known. Both conserved end residues are part of each CDR3. The order of the fields is V gene, clone size, D gene, J gene, CDR3 length, CDR3 DNA, CDR3 protein. The D gene is left open where the match is weak. Size values are once, few and many counts, or a class for expanded clones, and some rows have none.

v_gene: TRBV4-3
abundance: .
d_gene: .
j_gene: TRBJ1-2
len: 15
CDR3nt: TGCGCCAGCAGCCAAGTACCAGGGTTGCGTTATGGCTACACCTTC
CDR3aa: CASSQVPGLRYGYTF

v_gene: TRBV9
abundance: .
d_gene: .
j_gene: TRBJ2-1
len: 10
CDR3nt: TGTGCCAGGCTGGGGATTGAGCAGTTCTTC
CDR3aa: CARLGIEQFF

v_gene: TRBV9
abundance: .
d_gene: TRBD2
j_gene: TRBJ2-3
len: 17
CDR3nt: TGTGCCAGCAGCGTGACTAGCGGGGGAAAAACGGCAGATACGCAGTATTTT
CDR3aa: CASSVTSGGKTADTQYF

v_gene: TRBV10-3
abundance: .
d_gene: .
j_gene: TRBJ2-1
len: 16
CDR3nt: TGTGCCATCAGTGAAGGATCTAGAACGCCGGGAGTGAAGCAGTTCTTC
CDR3aa: CAISEGSRTPGVKQFF

v_gene: TRBV7-8
abundance: .
d_gene: TRBD1
j_gene: TRBJ1-5
len: 15
CDR3nt: TGTGCCAGCAGCAGCGGACAGGGGGCAGGACAGCCCCAGCATTTT
CDR3aa: CASSSGQGAGQPQHF

v_gene: TRBV4-1
abundance: few
d_gene: .
j_gene: TRBJ2-7
len: 16
CDR3nt: TGCGCCAGCAGCCAAGATCGGAGCCTTAGCTCCTACGAGCAGTACTTC
CDR3aa: CASSQDRSLSSYEQYF

v_gene: TRBV11-2
abundance: .
d_gene: TRBD1
j_gene: TRBJ2-5
len: 15
CDR3nt: TGTGCCAGCAGCTTTCAGACAGGGCACCAAGAGACCCAGTACTTC
CDR3aa: CASSFQTGHQETQYF

v_gene: TRBV5-1
abundance: few
d_gene: .
j_gene: TRBJ2-3
len: 14
CDR3nt: TGCGCCAGCAGCTTGGGTTCTGGGGAGGATACGCAGTATTTT
CDR3aa: CASSLGSGEDTQYF

v_gene: TRBV5-1
abundance: once
d_gene: .
j_gene: TRBJ2-6
len: 14
CDR3nt: TGCGCCAGCGTCGGGGTTGCCGGGGCCAACGTCCTGACTTTC
CDR3aa: CASVGVAGANVLTF

v_gene: TRBV11-1
abundance: few
d_gene: TRBD1
j_gene: TRBJ1-6
len: 14
CDR3nt: TGTGCCAGCAGCCCAGGGGGCAATTATTCACCCCTCCACTTT
CDR3aa: CASSPGGNYSPLHF

v_gene: TRBV7-7
abundance: .
d_gene: TRBD2
j_gene: TRBJ2-2
len: 14
CDR3nt: TGTGCCAGCAGCTTGGGAGGGCACACCGGGGAGCTGTTTTTT
CDR3aa: CASSLGGHTGELFF

v_gene: TRBV7-3
abundance: .
d_gene: .
j_gene: TRBJ1-5
len: 13
CDR3nt: TGTGCCAGCAGCTTATTTACTGGCCAGCCCCAGCATTTT
CDR3aa: CASSLFTGQPQHF

v_gene: TRBV30
abundance: .
d_gene: .
j_gene: TRBJ1-1
len: 12
CDR3nt: TGTGCCTGGAGCGGTCAGGGACCTGAAGCTTTCTTT
CDR3aa: CAWSGQGPEAFF

v_gene: TRBV9
abundance: .
d_gene: .
j_gene: TRBJ1-1
len: 15
CDR3nt: TGTGCCAGCAGCCCGACAAGGGGGGGGGTAACTGAAGCTTTCTTT
CDR3aa: CASSPTRGGVTEAFF

v_gene: TRBV7-2
abundance: few
d_gene: .
j_gene: TRBJ1-2
len: 16
CDR3nt: TGTGCCAGCAGCTCACCCTTTGGAAGGGCGCAAAGAGGCTACACCTTC
CDR3aa: CASSSPFGRAQRGYTF

v_gene: TRBV6-5
abundance: .
d_gene: .
j_gene: TRBJ2-2
len: 15
CDR3nt: TGTGCCAGCAGCACCCGGGGAAAATCTTCCGGGGAGCTGTTTTTT
CDR3aa: CASSTRGKSSGELFF

v_gene: TRBV4-1
abundance: few
d_gene: TRBD1
j_gene: TRBJ2-7
len: 17
CDR3nt: TGCGCCAGCAGCCAATTCGCCGGGACAGGTCTCTCCTACGAGCAGTACTTC
CDR3aa: CASSQFAGTGLSYEQYF

v_gene: TRBV5-1
abundance: few
d_gene: .
j_gene: TRBJ2-2
len: 15
CDR3nt: TGCGCCAGCAGCTACCGGGTCCTGAGAGACGGGGAGCTGTTTTTT
CDR3aa: CASSYRVLRDGELFF

v_gene: TRBV3-1
abundance: .
d_gene: .
j_gene: TRBJ1-6
len: 12
CDR3nt: TGTGCCAGCAGCCAAGGGTTCTCACCCCTCCACTTT
CDR3aa: CASSQGFSPLHF

v_gene: TRBV6-1
abundance: .
d_gene: .
j_gene: TRBJ1-2
len: 13
CDR3nt: TGTGCCAGCAGTGAAGACGGCCTAGGCGGCTACACCTTC
CDR3aa: CASSEDGLGGYTF

v_gene: TRBV12-3/TRBV12-4
abundance: few
d_gene: .
j_gene: TRBJ2-7
len: 13
CDR3nt: TGTGCCAGCAGTTTTGGAAAGTCCTACGAGCAGTACTTC
CDR3aa: CASSFGKSYEQYF

v_gene: TRBV5-1
abundance: few
d_gene: TRBD2
j_gene: TRBJ2-3
len: 11
CDR3nt: TGCGCCAGCGCGGGGGCAGATACGCAGTATTTT
CDR3aa: CASAGADTQYF

v_gene: TRBV12-3/TRBV12-4
abundance: .
d_gene: TRBD2
j_gene: TRBJ2-1
len: 17
CDR3nt: TGTGCCAGCAGAACCCACGCTAGCGGGAGCTCCTACAATGAGCAGTTCTTC
CDR3aa: CASRTHASGSSYNEQFF

v_gene: TRBV15
abundance: few
d_gene: TRBD1
j_gene: TRBJ2-7
len: 14
CDR3nt: TGTGCCACCAGCAGAAGACAGGGGTCTTACGAGCAGTACTTC
CDR3aa: CATSRRQGSYEQYF